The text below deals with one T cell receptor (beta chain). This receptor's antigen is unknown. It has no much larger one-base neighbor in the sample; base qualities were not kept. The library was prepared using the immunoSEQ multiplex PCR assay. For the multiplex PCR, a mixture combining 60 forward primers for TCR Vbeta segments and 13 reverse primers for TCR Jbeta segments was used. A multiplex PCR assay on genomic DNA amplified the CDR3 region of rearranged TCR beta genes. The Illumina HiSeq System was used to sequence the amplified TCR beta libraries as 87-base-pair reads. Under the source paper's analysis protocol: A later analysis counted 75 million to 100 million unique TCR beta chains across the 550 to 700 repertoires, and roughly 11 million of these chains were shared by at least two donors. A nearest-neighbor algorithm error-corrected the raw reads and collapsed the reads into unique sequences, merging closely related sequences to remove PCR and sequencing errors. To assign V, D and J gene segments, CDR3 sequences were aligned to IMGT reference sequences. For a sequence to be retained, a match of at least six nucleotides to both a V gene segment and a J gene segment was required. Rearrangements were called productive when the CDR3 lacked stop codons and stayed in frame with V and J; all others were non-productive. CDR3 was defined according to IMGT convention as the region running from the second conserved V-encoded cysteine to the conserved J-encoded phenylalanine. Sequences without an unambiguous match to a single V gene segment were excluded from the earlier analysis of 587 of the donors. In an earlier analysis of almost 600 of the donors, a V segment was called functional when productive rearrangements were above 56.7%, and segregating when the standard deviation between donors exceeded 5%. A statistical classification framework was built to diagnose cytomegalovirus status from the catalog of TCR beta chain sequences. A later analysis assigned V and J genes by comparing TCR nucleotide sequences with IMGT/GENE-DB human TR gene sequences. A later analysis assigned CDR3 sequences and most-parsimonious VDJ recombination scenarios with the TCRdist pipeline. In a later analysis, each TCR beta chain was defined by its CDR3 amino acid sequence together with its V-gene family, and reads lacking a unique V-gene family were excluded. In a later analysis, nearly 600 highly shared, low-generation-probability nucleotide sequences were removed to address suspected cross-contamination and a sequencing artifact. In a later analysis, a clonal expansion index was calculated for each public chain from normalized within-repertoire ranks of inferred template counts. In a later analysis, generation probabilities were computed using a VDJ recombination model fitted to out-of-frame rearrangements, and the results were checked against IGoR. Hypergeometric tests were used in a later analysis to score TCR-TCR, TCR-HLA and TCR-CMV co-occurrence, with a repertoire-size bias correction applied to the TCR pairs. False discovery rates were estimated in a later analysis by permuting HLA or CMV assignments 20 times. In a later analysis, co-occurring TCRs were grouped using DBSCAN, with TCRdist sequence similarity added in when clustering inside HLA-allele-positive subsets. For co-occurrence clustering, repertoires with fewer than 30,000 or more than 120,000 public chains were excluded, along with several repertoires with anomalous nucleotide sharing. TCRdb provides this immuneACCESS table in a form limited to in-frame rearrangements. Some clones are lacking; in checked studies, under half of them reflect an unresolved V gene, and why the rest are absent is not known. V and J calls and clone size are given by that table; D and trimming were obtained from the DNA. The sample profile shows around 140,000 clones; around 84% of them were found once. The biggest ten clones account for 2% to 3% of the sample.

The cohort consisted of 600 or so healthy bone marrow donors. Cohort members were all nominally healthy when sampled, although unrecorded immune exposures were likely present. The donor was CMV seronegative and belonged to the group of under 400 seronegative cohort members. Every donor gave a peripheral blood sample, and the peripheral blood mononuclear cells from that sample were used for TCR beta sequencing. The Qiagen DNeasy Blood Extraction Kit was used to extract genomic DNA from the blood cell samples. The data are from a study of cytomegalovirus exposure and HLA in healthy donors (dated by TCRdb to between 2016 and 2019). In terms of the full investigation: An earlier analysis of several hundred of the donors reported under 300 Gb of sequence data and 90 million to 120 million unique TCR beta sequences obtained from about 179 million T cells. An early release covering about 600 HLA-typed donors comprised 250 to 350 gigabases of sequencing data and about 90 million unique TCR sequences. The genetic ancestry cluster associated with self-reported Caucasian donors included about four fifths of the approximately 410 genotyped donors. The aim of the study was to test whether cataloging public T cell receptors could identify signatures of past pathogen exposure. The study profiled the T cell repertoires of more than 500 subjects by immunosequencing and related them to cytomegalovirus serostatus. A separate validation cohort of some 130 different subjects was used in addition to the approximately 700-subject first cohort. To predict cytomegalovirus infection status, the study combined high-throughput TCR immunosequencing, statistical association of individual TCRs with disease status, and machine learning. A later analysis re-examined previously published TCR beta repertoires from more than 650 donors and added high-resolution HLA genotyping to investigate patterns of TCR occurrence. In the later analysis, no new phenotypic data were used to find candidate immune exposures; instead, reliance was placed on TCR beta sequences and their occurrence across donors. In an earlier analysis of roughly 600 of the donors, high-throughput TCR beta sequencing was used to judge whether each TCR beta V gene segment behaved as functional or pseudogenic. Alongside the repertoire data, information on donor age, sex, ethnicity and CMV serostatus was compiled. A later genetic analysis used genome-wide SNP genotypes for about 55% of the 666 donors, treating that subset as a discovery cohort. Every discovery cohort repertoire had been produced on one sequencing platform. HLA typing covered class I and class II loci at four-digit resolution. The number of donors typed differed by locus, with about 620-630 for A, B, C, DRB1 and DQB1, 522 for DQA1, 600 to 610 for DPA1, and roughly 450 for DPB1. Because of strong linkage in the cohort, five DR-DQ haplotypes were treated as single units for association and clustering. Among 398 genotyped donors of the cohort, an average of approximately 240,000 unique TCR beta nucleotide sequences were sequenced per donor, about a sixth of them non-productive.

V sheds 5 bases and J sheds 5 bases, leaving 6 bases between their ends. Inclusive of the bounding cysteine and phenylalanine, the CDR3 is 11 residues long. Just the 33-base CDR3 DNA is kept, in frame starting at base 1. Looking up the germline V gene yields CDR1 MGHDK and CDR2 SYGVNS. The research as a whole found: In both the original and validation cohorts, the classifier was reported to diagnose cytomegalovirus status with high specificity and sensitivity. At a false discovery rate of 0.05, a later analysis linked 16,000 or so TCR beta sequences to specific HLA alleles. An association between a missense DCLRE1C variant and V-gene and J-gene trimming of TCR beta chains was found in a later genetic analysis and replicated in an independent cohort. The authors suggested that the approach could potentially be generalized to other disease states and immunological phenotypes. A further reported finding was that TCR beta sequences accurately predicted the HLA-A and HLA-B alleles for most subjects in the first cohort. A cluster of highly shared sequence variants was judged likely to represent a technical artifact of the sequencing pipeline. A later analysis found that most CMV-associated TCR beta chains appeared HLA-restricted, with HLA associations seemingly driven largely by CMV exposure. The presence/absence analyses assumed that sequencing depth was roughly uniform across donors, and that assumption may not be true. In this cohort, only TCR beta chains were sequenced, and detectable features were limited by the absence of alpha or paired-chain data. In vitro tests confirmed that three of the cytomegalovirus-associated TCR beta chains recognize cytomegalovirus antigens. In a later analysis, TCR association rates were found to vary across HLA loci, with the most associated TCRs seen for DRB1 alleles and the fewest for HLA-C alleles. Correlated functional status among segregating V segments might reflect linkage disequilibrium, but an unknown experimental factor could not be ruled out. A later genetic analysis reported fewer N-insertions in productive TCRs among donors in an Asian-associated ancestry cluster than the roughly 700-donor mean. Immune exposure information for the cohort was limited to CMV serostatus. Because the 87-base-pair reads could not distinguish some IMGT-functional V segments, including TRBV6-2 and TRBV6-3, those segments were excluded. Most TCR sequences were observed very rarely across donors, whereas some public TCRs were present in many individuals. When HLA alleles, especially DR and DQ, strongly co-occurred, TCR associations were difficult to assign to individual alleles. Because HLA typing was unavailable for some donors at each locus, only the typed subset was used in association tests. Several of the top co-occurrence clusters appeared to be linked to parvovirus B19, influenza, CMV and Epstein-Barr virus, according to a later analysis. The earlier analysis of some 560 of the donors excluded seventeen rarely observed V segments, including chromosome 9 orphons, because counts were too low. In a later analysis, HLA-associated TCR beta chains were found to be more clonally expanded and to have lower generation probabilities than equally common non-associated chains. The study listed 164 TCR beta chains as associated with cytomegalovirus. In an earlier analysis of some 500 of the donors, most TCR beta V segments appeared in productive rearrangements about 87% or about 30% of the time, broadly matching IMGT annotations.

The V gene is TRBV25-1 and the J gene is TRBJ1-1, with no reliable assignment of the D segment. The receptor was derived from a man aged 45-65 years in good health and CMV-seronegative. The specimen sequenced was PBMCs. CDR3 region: CASSPGTEAFF. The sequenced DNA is TGTGCCAGCAGTCCCGGGACTGAAGCTTTCTTT.